One TCR beta chain is described in this entry. Its cognate antigen is unknown. This record comes from a study of cytomegalovirus exposure and HLA in healthy donors. Study observations and caveats: The study labeled 170 or so TCR beta chains cytomegalovirus-associated.

Both 60 Vbeta primers and 13 Jbeta primers went into the PCR. The table came from immunoSEQ multiplex PCR; TCRdb's copy has only in-frame clones and leaves some out. The table shows around 130,000 clones, with roughly two thirds occurring only once. The CDR3 is 12 residues long. V was pared by 7 bases and J by 2 bases, with 3 bases between. The germline V gene has CDR1 MDHEN and CDR2 SYDVKM. The material sequenced was PBMCs. This receptor was obtained from a man younger than 45 in good health and CMV-seropositive. This chain links TRBV28 with TRBJ2-6; D not resolved. The CDR3 sequence is CASNTGANVLTF. CDR3 DNA sequence: TGTGCCAGCAACACTGGGGCCAACGTCCTGACTTTC.